This entry is about one T cell receptor beta chain. These data come from a study of blood T cell repertoires in COVID-19. On the study more broadly: The United States, Italy and Spain provided the acute and convalescent COVID-19 samples. T cells, B-cell-depleted T cells, or PBMCs provided the cDNA or gDNA that served as material.

Trimming took off 7 bases at V and 5 bases at J, with 18 bases between the two ends. Germline V gene sequence: CDR1 LNHDA, CDR2 SQIVND (reference sequence). The CDR3 totals 14 residues. Original analysis: For nucleated cells, counts were estimated from reference gene primer amplification. Only in-frame clones appear in the TCRdb table, and some are missing; sequencing was by immunoSEQ multiplex PCR. V and J calls and clone size come straight from that table; D and trimming were deduced from the DNA. The sample gives roughly 86,000 clones, approximately 86% of which show up once; roughly 5.4% is in the top ten.

The chain couples TRBV19 to TRBJ2-7; a possible D gene is TRBD1 (5 bases). The TCR comes from a man aged 35-49 years with acute or convalescent COVID-19. The sample taken for sequencing was peripheral blood. Here the CDR3 reads CASTPGAGPHEQYF. DNA of the CDR3: TGTGCCAGTACCCCTGGGGCAGGTCCCCACGAGCAGTACTTC.